This is a list of T cell receptor beta chains from one sample in a study of CD8+ T cells in alopecia areata. Sequencing used immunoSEQ multiplex PCR; TCRdb keeps in-frame clones, though not all of them. This table has roughly 280,000 clones, roughly 60% appearing once. The specimen was CD4+ T cells sorted from blood, collected around week 54, from a patient treated with tofacitinib. Receptors were obtained from a human donor with alopecia areata. Both conserved end residues are part of each CDR3. Fields, in order: clone size, D gene, J gene, V gene, CDR3 protein, CDR3 DNA. D genes are given only for firm matches. Clone size appears in some rows only: once, few, many, or a class for an expanded clone.

clone size: NA; D gene: NA; J gene: TRBJ1-2; V gene: TRBV14; CDR3 protein: CASSARLIIGYTF; CDR3 DNA: TGTGCCAGCAGCGCGAGGCTCATCATAGGCTACACCTTC
clone size: NA; D gene: NA; J gene: TRBJ2-7; V gene: TRBV29-1; CDR3 protein: CSVEDRNEQYF; CDR3 DNA: TGCAGCGTTGAAGATCGGAACGAGCAGTACTTC
clone size: NA; D gene: NA; J gene: TRBJ2-3; V gene: TRBV9; CDR3 protein: CASSVGGAYTDTQYF; CDR3 DNA: TGTGCCAGCAGCGTAGGGGGGGCATACACAGATACGCAGTATTTT
clone size: NA; D gene: NA; J gene: TRBJ2-1; V gene: TRBV7-6; CDR3 protein: CASSPQPSSYNEQFF; CDR3 DNA: TGTGCCAGCAGCCCGCAGCCTAGCTCCTACAATGAGCAGTTCTTC
clone size: NA; D gene: NA; J gene: TRBJ2-5; V gene: TRBV2; CDR3 protein: CASSVESPKYF; CDR3 DNA: TGTGCCAGCAGTGTTGAGTCCCCGAAGTACTTC
clone size: NA; D gene: NA; J gene: TRBJ1-1; V gene: TRBV29-1; CDR3 protein: CSVGRETVSEAFF; CDR3 DNA: TGCAGCGTTGGGAGGGAGACCGTCTCTGAAGCTTTCTTT
clone size: NA; D gene: NA; J gene: TRBJ2-3; V gene: TRBV4-1; CDR3 protein: CASSQGESLGTDTQYF; CDR3 DNA: TGCGCCAGCAGCCAAGGGGAGTCCTTGGGCACAGATACGCAGTATTTT
clone size: NA; D gene: NA; J gene: TRBJ1-6; V gene: TRBV25-1; CDR3 protein: CASSPGASPLHF; CDR3 DNA: TGTGCCAGCAGTCCGGGGGCTTCACCCCTCCACTTT
clone size: NA; D gene: NA; J gene: TRBJ2-7; V gene: TRBV13; CDR3 protein: CASSVPGGGGQYF; CDR3 DNA: TGTGCCAGCAGTGTCCCGGGGGGCGGCGGGCAGTACTTC
clone size: NA; D gene: NA; J gene: TRBJ1-2; V gene: TRBV7-9; CDR3 protein: CASSLGDYGYTF; CDR3 DNA: TGTGCCAGCAGTCTGGGTGACTATGGCTACACCTTC
clone size: NA; D gene: NA; J gene: TRBJ1-2; V gene: TRBV30; CDR3 protein: CAWSTGSGYTF; CDR3 DNA: TGTGCCTGGAGTACAGGGTCCGGCTACACCTTC
clone size: NA; D gene: NA; J gene: TRBJ2-3; V gene: TRBV10-3; CDR3 protein: CAIRGTGVPDTQYF; CDR3 DNA: TGTGCCATCCGGGGGACTGGTGTCCCAGATACGCAGTATTTT
clone size: NA; D gene: NA; J gene: TRBJ2-7; V gene: TRBV6-5; CDR3 protein: CASSYSHNSYEQYF; CDR3 DNA: TGTGCCAGCAGTTACTCCCACAACTCCTACGAGCAGTACTTC
clone size: NA; D gene: NA; J gene: TRBJ1-2; V gene: TRBV4-3; CDR3 protein: CASSPDGSNYGYTF; CDR3 DNA: TGCGCCAGCAGCCCCGACGGATCTAACTATGGCTACACCTTC
clone size: NA; D gene: NA; J gene: TRBJ2-1; V gene: TRBV7-9; CDR3 protein: CASSLGPREQFF; CDR3 DNA: TGTGCCAGCAGCTTAGGGCCTAGGGAGCAGTTCTTC
clone size: NA; D gene: NA; J gene: TRBJ2-3; V gene: TRBV27; CDR3 protein: CASSFGGEGTDTQYF; CDR3 DNA: TGTGCCAGCAGTTTCGGGGGCGAAGGCACAGATACGCAGTATTTT
clone size: many; D gene: NA; J gene: TRBJ1-1; V gene: TRBV7-2; CDR3 protein: CASSRSTVNTEAFF; CDR3 DNA: TGTGCCAGCAGCCGCTCCACGGTGAACACTGAAGCTTTCTTT
clone size: NA; D gene: NA; J gene: TRBJ1-3; V gene: TRBV30; CDR3 protein: CARDSGNTIYF; CDR3 DNA: TGTGCCCGGGACTCTGGAAACACCATATATTTT
clone size: NA; D gene: TRBD1; J gene: TRBJ2-7; V gene: TRBV25-1; CDR3 protein: CASSRQGDHEQYF; CDR3 DNA: TGTGCCAGCAGTCGGCAGGGGGACCACGAGCAGTACTTC
clone size: NA; D gene: TRBD1; J gene: TRBJ1-1; V gene: TRBV30; CDR3 protein: CTGTGGTEAFF; CDR3 DNA: TGTACTGGGACAGGGGGCACTGAAGCTTTCTTT
clone size: once; D gene: TRBD1; J gene: TRBJ2-2; V gene: TRBV5-1; CDR3 protein: CASSTTGGLTGELFF; CDR3 DNA: TGCGCCAGCAGCACGACAGGGGGCTTGACCGGGGAGCTGTTTTTT
clone size: NA; D gene: NA; J gene: TRBJ1-1; V gene: TRBV29-1; CDR3 protein: CSVEGRQANTEAFF; CDR3 DNA: TGCAGCGTTGAGGGTCGACAGGCGAACACTGAAGCTTTCTTT
clone size: once; D gene: NA; J gene: TRBJ1-2; V gene: TRBV9; CDR3 protein: CASSVAGAYGYGYTF; CDR3 DNA: TGTGCCAGCAGCGTAGCTGGGGCGTATGGCTATGGCTACACCTTC
clone size: NA; D gene: NA; J gene: TRBJ2-4; V gene: TRBV30; CDR3 protein: CAWGVGVSIQYF; CDR3 DNA: TGTGCCTGGGGCGTGGGGGTTAGCATTCAGTACTTC
clone size: few; D gene: TRBD2; J gene: TRBJ2-3; V gene: TRBV5-8; CDR3 protein: CASSPHRGGVTDTQYF; CDR3 DNA: TGTGCCAGCAGCCCCCACCGGGGGGGAGTCACAGATACGCAGTATTTT
clone size: few; D gene: TRBD1; J gene: TRBJ2-2; V gene: TRBV11-2; CDR3 protein: CASSPRQGWPGELFF; CDR3 DNA: TGTGCCAGCAGCCCTCGACAGGGGTGGCCCGGGGAGCTGTTTTTT
clone size: NA; D gene: NA; J gene: TRBJ1-1; V gene: TRBV6-5; CDR3 protein: CASSYSGGGMNTEAFF; CDR3 DNA: TGTGCCAGCAGTTACTCGGGTGGGGGGATGAACACTGAAGCTTTCTTT
clone size: NA; D gene: NA; J gene: TRBJ2-5; V gene: TRBV14; CDR3 protein: CASSQDGETQYF; CDR3 DNA: TGTGCCAGCAGCCAAGATGGGGAGACCCAGTACTTC
clone size: few; D gene: NA; J gene: TRBJ2-7; V gene: TRBV10-3; CDR3 protein: CAISVTRGGNEQYF; CDR3 DNA: TGTGCCATCAGTGTAACAAGGGGGGGGAACGAGCAGTACTTC
clone size: NA; D gene: NA; J gene: TRBJ1-4; V gene: TRBV19; CDR3 protein: CASSTVLQEGKLFF; CDR3 DNA: TGTGCCAGTAGTACGGTCCTCCAGGAGGGAAAACTGTTTTTT
clone size: NA; D gene: NA; J gene: TRBJ2-1; V gene: TRBV20-1; CDR3 protein: CSARDGAGGFF; CDR3 DNA: TGCAGTGCTAGAGACGGGGCAGGAGGGTTCTTC
clone size: NA; D gene: TRBD1; J gene: TRBJ1-1; V gene: TRBV15; CDR3 protein: CATSRQGANTEAFF; CDR3 DNA: TGTGCCACCAGCAGACAGGGGGCAAACACTGAAGCTTTCTTT
clone size: NA; D gene: TRBD1; J gene: TRBJ2-7; V gene: TRBV19; CDR3 protein: CASRVQGGHEQYF; CDR3 DNA: TGTGCCAGTAGAGTACAGGGGGGCCACGAGCAGTACTTC
clone size: few; D gene: NA; J gene: TRBJ1-6; V gene: TRBV10-3; CDR3 protein: CAISLLRGPDSPLHF; CDR3 DNA: TGTGCCATCAGCCTCTTGCGGGGGCCTGATTCACCCCTCCACTTT
clone size: NA; D gene: NA; J gene: TRBJ1-2; V gene: TRBV29-1; CDR3 protein: CSVHREGGYTF; CDR3 DNA: TGCAGCGTCCACAGGGAAGGCGGCTACACCTTC
clone size: few; D gene: TRBD1; J gene: TRBJ2-5; V gene: TRBV27; CDR3 protein: CASSLARGQGTETQYF; CDR3 DNA: TGTGCCAGCAGTTTAGCCCGTGGACAGGGAACAGAGACCCAGTACTTC
clone size: NA; D gene: TRBD1; J gene: TRBJ1-2; V gene: TRBV30; CDR3 protein: CAMIDRGFSTF; CDR3 DNA: TGTGCAATGATCGACAGGGGGTTCAGCACCTTC
clone size: few; D gene: TRBD1; J gene: TRBJ1-1; V gene: TRBV19; CDR3 protein: CASRDRGTEAFF; CDR3 DNA: TGTGCCAGTAGGGACAGGGGCACTGAAGCTTTCTTT
clone size: NA; D gene: NA; J gene: TRBJ1-5; V gene: TRBV23-1; CDR3 protein: CASSRGDQPQHF; CDR3 DNA: TGCGCCAGCAGTCGGGGTGATCAGCCCCAGCATTTT
clone size: once; D gene: NA; J gene: TRBJ2-5; V gene: TRBV30; CDR3 protein: CACSRQRQETQYF; CDR3 DNA: TGTGCCTGTTCCCGACAGCGACAAGAGACCCAGTACTTC
clone size: few; D gene: NA; J gene: TRBJ2-1; V gene: TRBV7-3; CDR3 protein: CASSGRGENEQFF; CDR3 DNA: TGTGCCAGCAGCGGAAGGGGGGAGAATGAGCAGTTCTTC
clone size: NA; D gene: NA; J gene: TRBJ1-2; V gene: TRBV10-3; CDR3 protein: CAISEVATGYGYTF; CDR3 DNA: TGTGCCATCAGTGAGGTGGCTACGGGCTATGGCTACACCTTC
clone size: once; D gene: NA; J gene: TRBJ2-2; V gene: TRBV29-1; CDR3 protein: CSVEVAAGPVFTGELFF; CDR3 DNA: TGCAGCGTTGAAGTTGCAGCCGGGCCCGTCTTCACCGGGGAGCTGTTTTTT
clone size: few; D gene: NA; J gene: TRBJ2-1; V gene: TRBV30; CDR3 protein: CAWRSRVFEQFF; CDR3 DNA: TGTGCCTGGAGGAGCAGGGTCTTCGAGCAGTTCTTC
clone size: few; D gene: TRBD1; J gene: TRBJ1-5; V gene: TRBV30; CDR3 protein: CAWSRDRGFSSNQPQHF; CDR3 DNA: TGTGCCTGGAGTCGGGACAGGGGCTTTTCGAGCAATCAGCCCCAGCATTTT
clone size: NA; D gene: NA; J gene: TRBJ1-1; V gene: TRBV20-1; CDR3 protein: CSGESYTEAFF; CDR3 DNA: TGCAGTGGAGAGAGTTACACTGAAGCTTTCTTT
clone size: NA; D gene: NA; J gene: TRBJ1-4; V gene: TRBV5-1; CDR3 protein: CASSQGGRSELFF; CDR3 DNA: TGCGCCAGCAGCCAGGGTGGCCGTAGCGAACTGTTTTTT
clone size: once; D gene: TRBD1; J gene: TRBJ2-2; V gene: TRBV7-6; CDR3 protein: CASSLQTGQTGELFF; CDR3 DNA: TGTGCCAGCAGCCTGCAGACAGGGCAGACCGGGGAGCTGTTTTTT
clone size: NA; D gene: NA; J gene: TRBJ2-3; V gene: TRBV6-5; CDR3 protein: CASRFGAGLRDTQYF; CDR3 DNA: TGTGCCAGCAGGTTCGGTGCGGGCCTGCGGGATACGCAGTATTTT
clone size: few; D gene: NA; J gene: TRBJ2-7; V gene: TRBV5-1; CDR3 protein: CASSRGWDGQAYEQYF; CDR3 DNA: TGCGCCAGCAGCCGGGGCTGGGACGGACAAGCCTACGAGCAGTACTTC
clone size: few; D gene: NA; J gene: TRBJ2-7; V gene: TRBV4-1; CDR3 protein: CASSQDRGQGNNEQYF; CDR3 DNA: TGCGCCAGCAGCCAAGATAGAGGTCAGGGTAACAACGAGCAGTACTTC
clone size: few; D gene: NA; J gene: TRBJ2-5; V gene: TRBV5-1; CDR3 protein: CASSLDGTDQETQYF; CDR3 DNA: TGCGCCAGCAGCTTGGACGGCACAGACCAAGAGACCCAGTACTTC
clone size: few; D gene: NA; J gene: TRBJ1-6; V gene: TRBV10-3; CDR3 protein: CAIRDRLSNSYNSPLHF; CDR3 DNA: TGTGCCATCAGAGATCGCCTATCCAACTCCTATAATTCACCCCTCCACTTT
clone size: NA; D gene: TRBD2; J gene: TRBJ2-7; V gene: TRBV9; CDR3 protein: CASSVDDGGGEQYF; CDR3 DNA: TGTGCCAGCAGCGTAGACGACGGCGGGGGCGAGCAGTACTTC
clone size: NA; D gene: NA; J gene: TRBJ2-3; V gene: TRBV29-1; CDR3 protein: CSVEAPLTDTQYF; CDR3 DNA: TGCAGCGTTGAGGCGCCTCTCACAGATACGCAGTATTTT
clone size: NA; D gene: TRBD1; J gene: TRBJ1-1; V gene: TRBV7-6; CDR3 protein: CASSSDRGRNTEAFF; CDR3 DNA: TGTGCCAGCAGCTCGGACAGGGGGCGGAACACTGAAGCTTTCTTT
clone size: few; D gene: TRBD1; J gene: TRBJ1-4; V gene: TRBV7-2; CDR3 protein: CASSSPTGGGEKLFF; CDR3 DNA: TGTGCCAGCAGCTCGCCGACAGGGGGAGGTGAAAAACTGTTTTTT
clone size: NA; D gene: TRBD2; J gene: TRBJ2-5; V gene: TRBV29-1; CDR3 protein: CSVGRASGDETQYF; CDR3 DNA: TGCAGCGTAGGACGGGCTAGCGGGGACGAGACCCAGTACTTC